What follows is one TCR beta chain and its context. The CDR3 contains 15 residues. Germline CDR1 is SGHRS and CDR2 is YFSETQ. With 0 bases removed from V and 0 bases from J, the gap between germline ends came to 9 bases. This sample was taken from a study of sequential checkpoint blockade in melanoma. Assay used: immunoSEQ multiplex PCR; TCRdb lists only in-frame clones, some missing. Here the sample spans around 37,000 clones, roughly 32% being singletons. The treatment denotes: randomized to nivolumab then ipilimumab (arm A) or the reverse (arm B). DNA-damaging chemotherapy had not been given to any patient beforehand.

Source: tumor tissue (inferred from file names), taken from a patient given nivolumab and ipilimumab in sequence. This rearrangement joins TRBV5-1 to TRBJ1-1; D might be TRBD1 (5 bases). The origin of this receptor is a human donor with melanoma. The CDR3 DNA is TGCGCCAGCAGCTTGGATGGGGCGATGAACACTGAAGCTTTCTTT. Translated, it gives CASSLDGAMNTEAFF.